This is a list of T cell receptor beta chains from one sample in a study of blood T cell repertoires in COVID-19. Sequencing used immunoSEQ multiplex PCR; TCRdb keeps in-frame clones, though not all of them. Of fewer than 200,000 clones listed, about 85% are singletons. The source material was peripheral blood. These receptors all come from a woman aged 80 or over with acute or convalescent COVID-19. Both conserved end residues are part of each CDR3. Fields, in order: clone size, J gene, V gene, D gene, CDR3 protein, CDR3 DNA. A D gene is named only where the DNA matches it firmly. Only part of the rows carry a size: once, few, many, or a class if the clone is expanded.

. | TRBJ1-3 | TRBV10-3 | . | CAISRPGGVGNTIYF | TGTGCCATCAGTCGCCCTGGGGGCGTCGGAAACACCATATATTTT
few | TRBJ2-4 | TRBV11-3 | . | CASSLGQEGNIQYF | TGTGCCAGCAGCTTAGGGCAGGAGGGGAACATTCAGTACTTC
. | TRBJ1-1 | TRBV7-9 | TRBD1 | CASSPTDRVNTEAFF | TGTGCCAGCAGCCCCACGGACAGGGTGAACACTGAAGCTTTCTTT
. | TRBJ2-2 | TRBV7-2 | . | CASSPRTPDTGELFF | TGTGCCAGCAGCCCAAGGACACCGGACACCGGGGAGCTGTTTTTT
. | TRBJ2-2 | TRBV19 | . | CASSIEGGHNTGELFF | TGTGCCAGTAGTATAGAGGGGGGGCACAACACCGGGGAGCTGTTTTTT
. | TRBJ2-7 | TRBV11-2 | . | CASSPPSDYEQYF | TGTGCCAGCAGTCCCCCCTCAGACTACGAGCAGTACTTC
. | TRBJ2-1 | TRBV5-6 | TRBD2 | CASSLLGTSRTNEQFF | TGTGCCAGCAGCTTGCTCGGGACTAGCCGCACGAACGAGCAGTTCTTC
. | TRBJ2-3 | TRBV7-2 | TRBD2 | CASSPWRGRSTDTQYF | TGTGCCAGCAGCCCCTGGCGCGGGAGAAGCACAGATACGCAGTATTTT
. | TRBJ1-3 | TRBV5-1 | TRBD1 | CASSPGTGGAGNTIYF | TGCGCCAGCAGCCCCGGGACAGGGGGCGCCGGAAACACCATATATTTT
. | TRBJ1-1 | TRBV18 | TRBD1 | CASSPWTGEAFF | TGTGCCAGCTCACCCTGGACAGGCGAAGCTTTCTTT
. | TRBJ2-5 | TRBV6-5 | . | CASSYGSGQTQYF | TGTGCCAGCAGTTACGGCAGCGGCCAGACCCAGTACTTC
. | TRBJ2-2 | TRBV18 | . | CASSPVGATGELFF | TGTGCCAGCTCACCAGTAGGGGCCACCGGGGAGCTGTTTTTT
. | TRBJ1-3 | TRBV5-4 | . | CASGAATSYSGNTIYF | TGTGCCAGCGGGGCAGCTACTTCCTACTCTGGAAACACCATATATTTT
. | TRBJ1-2 | TRBV25-1 | . | CASSEPGVGTERGYTF | TGTGCCAGCAGTGAACCCGGAGTCGGGACTGAGCGGGGCTACACCTTC
. | TRBJ1-5 | TRBV5-1 | TRBD1 | CASSLGQGGQPQHF | TGCGCCAGCAGCTTGGGACAGGGTGGGCAGCCCCAGCATTTT
. | TRBJ2-3 | TRBV11-2 | . | CASSSARGDTQYF | TGTGCCAGCAGCTCCGCCCGGGGAGATACGCAGTATTTT
. | TRBJ2-5 | TRBV11-2 | TRBD1 | CASRNTMRGRGETQYF | TGTGCCAGCAGGAATACCATGAGGGGGCGCGGGGAGACCCAGTACTTC
once | TRBJ1-2 | TRBV7-6 | TRBD1 | CASSPDRGGYGYTF | TGTGCCAGCAGCCCCGACAGGGGAGGCTATGGCTACACCTTC
. | TRBJ1-5 | TRBV6-2/TRBV6-3 | . | CASSAARYQPQHF | TGTGCCAGCAGCGCGGCGCGCTACCAGCCCCAGCATTTT
. | TRBJ1-1 | TRBV18 | . | CASSPGQENTEAFF | TGTGCCAGCTCACCAGGGCAGGAGAACACTGAAGCTTTCTTT
. | TRBJ1-4 | TRBV10-2 | . | CASRDISTNEKLFF | TGCGCCAGCAGAGACATTTCAACTAATGAAAAACTGTTTTTT
. | TRBJ2-1 | TRBV19 | TRBD2 | CASSIDRLAGVGNEQFF | TGTGCCAGTAGTATAGATCGGCTAGCGGGAGTTGGTAATGAGCAGTTCTTC
. | TRBJ2-1 | TRBV7-2 | TRBD1 | CASSLDRTGPNEQFF | TGTGCCAGCAGCTTAGACCGGACAGGGCCCAATGAGCAGTTCTTC
. | TRBJ2-3 | TRBV7-2 | . | CASSLDRDTQYF | TGTGCCAGCAGCTTAGACAGAGATACGCAGTATTTT
few | TRBJ1-5 | TRBV6-5 | TRBD1 | CASSYGQGGQPQHF | TGTGCCAGCAGCTACGGACAGGGTGGTCAGCCCCAGCATTTT
. | TRBJ2-5 | TRBV2 | TRBD2 | CASSRGLGETQYF | TGTGCCAGCAGTCGGGGACTAGGGGAGACCCAGTACTTC
. | TRBJ2-3 | TRBV6-4 | TRBD2 | CASSQRGFTDTQYF | TGTGCCAGCAGTCAGCGGGGTTTCACAGATACGCAGTATTTT